These 26 T cell receptor beta chains share one sample of origin, sequenced in a study of blood T cell repertoires in COVID-19. Some clones are missing from TCRdb's copy, which holds only in-frame ones; the method was immunoSEQ multiplex PCR. Of 87,000 or so clones listed, about nine tenths are singletons. Sequencing was carried out using peripheral blood. Receptors originate from a man younger than 30 with COVID-19, enrolled during active disease.

The sample holds a few counts of this clone. The chain employs TRBV21-1 and TRBJ2-1; TRBD2 is the table's D call, not checked against the DNA. TRBV21-1 is reported as a pseudogene. The CDR3 extends over 16 amino acids. In nucleotides, the CDR3 is TGTGCCAGCAGCCCGAGTCCTCTGACTAGCAAGAATGAGCAGTTCTTC. It codes for CASSPSPLTSKNEQFF.

The V call is TRBV7-2, the J call TRBJ1-4, with 10 bases lining up with TRBD1. Unmatched junction bases numbered 4, after V lost 4 bases and J lost 8 bases. The CDR3 length is 14 residues. CDR1 is SGHTA, CDR2 FQGNSA, per germline. Here the CDR3 reads CASSWRQGAEKLFF. The DNA for the CDR3 is TGTGCCAGCAGCTGGAGACAGGGGGCAGAAAAACTGTTTTTT.

This clone occurred many times. This chain links TRBV7-9 with TRBJ2-5; a weak D match, TRBD1 (6 bases). The V gene lost 5 bases and the J gene lost 7 bases, with 20 bases spanning the gap. The CDR3 has 15 residues. Germline CDR1 is SEHNR and CDR2 is FQNEAQ (reference sequence). The CDR3 is CASSPRTAQDWTQYF. DNA for the CDR3: TGTGCCAGCAGCCCTAGGACAGCGCAGGATTGGACCCAGTACTTC.

Within the sample, this clone is medium-sized (0.01 to 0.1%). The chain employs TRBV24-1 and TRBJ2-5; 10 bases agree with TRBD2. Germline V gene lookup returns CDR1 KGHDR and CDR2 SFDVKD. CDR3 size: 16 residues. Trimming at V came to 3 bases and at J to 3 bases, leaving 6 bases not matched to a gene. CDR3 amino acids: CATSDPEREGEETQYF. In DNA form, the CDR3 reads TGTGCCACCAGTGATCCCGAGCGGGAGGGAGAAGAGACCCAGTACTTC.

This sequence joins TRBV23-1 and TRBJ2-1, with 13 bases aligning to TRBD2. TRBV23-1 is marked as an open reading frame, function uncertain. The CDR3 covers 16 residues. The V and J ends lost 4 bases and 9 bases, in that order; junction bases with no gene match: 9. CDR3 nucleotides: TGCGCCAGCAGTCTTTGGACTAGCGGGAGATGGAGTGAGCAGTTCTTC. As protein: CASSLWTSGRWSEQFF.

The CDR3: CASSDGTETNEQFF. CDR3 sequence (DNA): TGTGCCAGCAGTGACGGGACAGAGACCAATGAGCAGTTCTTC. The chain has TRBV2 and TRBJ2-1; TRBD1 matches 7 bases. The V and J ends lost 3 bases and 6 bases, in that order; junction bases with no gene match: 5. CDR1 is SNHLY and CDR2 is FYNNEI in the germline V gene. The CDR3 spans 14 residues.

V gene TRBV10-1 combines with J gene TRBJ1-1; 10 bases match TRBD1. CDR1 WNHNN and CDR2 SYGVQD come from the germline V gene (reference sequence). This CDR3 comprises 21 residues. The V and J ends lost 3 bases and 0 bases, in that order; junction bases with no gene match: 19. CDR3 nucleotide sequence: TGCGCCAGCAGTGAAGGCGGAGAAGGTTGTGGGGACAGGGGCCTGAACACTGAAGCTTTCTTT. This sequence encodes CASSEGGEGCGDRGLNTEAFF.

This chain links TRBV20-1 with TRBJ1-1; D uncertain. With 7 bases removed from V and 2 bases from J, the gap between germline ends came to 8 bases. Germline-derived CDR1 and CDR2 are DFQATT and SNEGSKA (reference sequence). The CDR3 extends over 11 amino acids. The CDR3 DNA reads TGCAGTGGGCCGTTAAACACTGAAGCTTTCTTT. Amino acid sequence: CSGPLNTEAFF.

This chain links TRBV5-4 with TRBJ1-2; D ambiguous. The V gene's germline CDR1 is SGHNT and CDR2 YYREEE (reference sequence). The CDR3 has 14 residues. V lost 1 base to trimming and J lost 8 bases, with 15 bases between them. CDR3 DNA sequence: TGTGCCAGCAGCTTGAAAATAGTGGGCTCCGGCTACACCTTC. Its protein product is CASSLKIVGSGYTF.

The chain is built from TRBV11-2 and TRBJ1-2, with D possibly matching TRBD1 (5 bases). Germline assignment: CDR1 SGHAT and CDR2 FQNNGV. V lost 2 bases and J 4 bases, leaving 8 bases between the germline ends. The CDR3 extends over 13 amino acids. CDR3: CASSLQGSYGYTF. As DNA, the CDR3 is TGTGCCAGCAGCTTACAGGGATCCTATGGCTACACCTTC.

This chain uses TRBV19 with TRBJ2-3; D may be TRBD2 (6 bases). The CDR3 is 15 residues long. The V and J ends lost 4 bases and 2 bases respectively, with 13 bases between them. Germline CDR1 is LNHDA and CDR2 is SQIVND (reference sequence). In DNA form, the CDR3 reads TGTGCCAGTAGTACGCGAGCGGGTATCACAGATACGCAGTATTTT. Protein: CASSTRAGITDTQYF.

V usage is TRBV28 and J usage is TRBJ2-7; D is unclear. Germline-derived CDR1 and CDR2 are MDHEN and SYDVKM. V was trimmed by 7 bases and J by 6 bases, leaving 19 bases between them. The CDR3 spans 14 residues. The CDR3 DNA reads as TGTGCCAGCACCGCATGGGCCGTGACCTCCGAGCAGTACTTC. Residues: CASTAWAVTSEQYF.

J is TRBJ1-1 and V is TRBV2, with D possibly TRBD1 on 5 matching bases. V was trimmed by 6 bases and J by 4 bases, leaving 21 bases between them. The germline CDR1 and CDR2 sequences are SNHLY and FYNNEI. The length of the CDR3 is 16 residues. CDR3: CASSASRDPSSTEAFF. The CDR3 DNA sequence: TGTGCCAGCAGCGCCTCCAGGGATCCAAGTAGCACTGAAGCTTTCTTT.

In nucleotides, the CDR3 is TGTGCCAGCTCTGAGACAGGGCTCCCAGATACGCAGTATTTT. This codes for CASSETGLPDTQYF. J is TRBJ2-3 and V is TRBV2, with 7 bases that match TRBD1. V lost 8 bases and J lost 4; bases outside the gene matches: 9. The CDR3 is 14 residues long. The germline V gene encodes CDR1 SNHLY and CDR2 FYNNEI.

The chain is built from TRBV19 and TRBJ2-2, with 7 positions matching TRBD2. Germline CDR1 reads LNHDA; CDR2 reads SQIVND (reference sequence). J gave up 6 bases and V 1 base, and 8 bases lay outside the gene matches. This CDR3 is 16 amino acids long. The CDR3 here is CASSIGTGGVSGELFF. CDR3 DNA: TGTGCCAGTAGTATAGGAACGGGAGGAGTTTCCGGGGAGCTGTTTTTT. The complete variable domain, with remaining parts taken from reference TRBV19 and TRBJ2-2, reads DGGITQSPKYLFRKEGQNVTLSCEQNLNHDAMYWYRQDPGQGLRLIYYSQIVNDFQKGDIAEGYSVSREKKESFPLTVTSAQKNPTAFYLCASSIGTGGVSGELFFGEGSRLTVL.

CDR3 amino acids: CASSPIGRDYEQYF. The CDR3 DNA follows: TGTGCCAGCAGCCCTATTGGGCGGGACTACGAGCAGTACTTC. The chain combines TRBV14 with TRBJ2-7; tentative D call: TRBD2 (6 bases). CDR3 length: 14 amino acids. Deletions cut 4 bases from V and 3 bases from J, with 13 bases between. CDR1 and CDR2 from the germline V gene are SGHDN and FVKESK.

The chain employs TRBV4-1 and TRBJ2-7; 11 bases match TRBD2. With 1 base clipped from V and 7 bases from J, the junction kept 18 bases outside the gene matches. In germline, CDR1 is MGHRA, CDR2 YSYEKL. CDR3 size: 19 residues. In DNA, the CDR3 is TGCGCCAGCAGCCAAGCAGGAATAGCGGGAGGGCCCAGATGGGGGGAGCAGTACTTC. This sequence encodes CASSQAGIAGGPRWGEQYF.

The chain recombines TRBV6-1 with TRBJ2-1, with 8 bases that match TRBD1. J was trimmed by 8 bases and V by 3 bases; bases with no gene match: 6. The CDR3 extends over 14 amino acids. Germline lookup yields CDR1 MNHNS and CDR2 SASEGT. CDR3 in DNA: TGTGCCAGCAGTGATCCTACAGGGGGTGATGAGCAGTTCTTC. Translation gives CASSDPTGGDEQFF.

This chain's CDR3 is CASSVARDRGADTQYF. The CDR3 bases are TGTGCCAGCAGCGTAGCTCGGGACAGGGGTGCAGATACGCAGTATTTT. The chain joins TRBV9 to TRBJ2-3; TRBD1 matches 10 bases. Trimming at V came to 0 bases and at J to 4 bases, leaving 5 bases not matched to a gene. Germline assignment: CDR1 SGDLS and CDR2 YYNGEE. There are 16 residues in the CDR3.

V usage is TRBV6-2 or TRBV6-3 and J usage is TRBJ1-1; D unclear. The CDR3 consists of 15 residues. Deletions cut 6 bases from V and 1 base from J, with 15 bases between. CDR1 is MNHEY, CDR2 SVGEGT, per germline. The chain's CDR3 is CASSPWEGPNTEAFF. The CDR3 DNA reads TGTGCCAGCAGCCCCTGGGAGGGCCCGAACACTGAAGCTTTCTTT.

The rearrangement links TRBV14 to TRBJ2-2; TRBD2 is a possible D gene (5 bases). V dropped 1 base and J dropped 3 bases, with 12 bases sitting between them. CDR1 is SGHDN, CDR2 FVKESK, per germline. The CDR3 contains 16 residues. CDR3 residues: CASSQVPGKHTGELFF. CDR3 coding DNA: TGTGCCAGCAGCCAAGTACCCGGGAAGCACACCGGGGAGCTGTTTTTT.

The J gene is TRBJ2-1, the V gene TRBV7-3; no firm D call. This CDR3 is built from 15 residues. The V end lost 1 base, the J end lost 0 bases, and 7 bases lay between the germline ends. CDR1 SGHTA and CDR2 FQGTGA come from the germline V gene. DNA of the CDR3: TGTGCCAGCAGCTTAATCCATAGCTCCTACAATGAGCAGTTCTTC. It specifies CASSLIHSSYNEQFF.

In its sample, this clone was seen once. The chain has TRBV5-1 and TRBJ2-7; 8 bases line up with TRBD1. Looked up from germline, CDR1 is SGHRS and CDR2 is YFSETQ. V dropped 5 bases and J dropped 5; count of bases not matched to a gene: 18. The CDR3 has 17 residues. CDR3 amino acids: CASSRGSSGGLVDEQYF. The CDR3 DNA follows: TGCGCCAGCAGTCGGGGCTCATCAGGGGGCCTGGTGGACGAGCAGTACTTC.

The genes are TRBV25-1 and TRBJ2-5; TRBD2 is a possible D gene (6 bases). The CDR3 has 15 residues. CDR1 and CDR2 from the germline V gene are MGHDK and SYGVNS. The V end lost 0 bases, the J end lost 5 bases, and 13 bases lay between the germline ends. The CDR3: CASSEYVDRGETQYF. The CDR3 DNA follows: TGTGCCAGCAGTGAATACGTGGACCGGGGGGAGACCCAGTACTTC.

The chain uses TRBV5-6 and TRBJ1-5; no clear D. CDR1 is SGHDT, CDR2 YYEEEE, per germline. The CDR3 spans 15 residues. Trimming stripped 4 bases from V and 1 base from J, with 12 bases between. The CDR3 loop reads CASSPYPGSNQPQHF. DNA of the CDR3: TGTGCCAGCAGCCCATATCCGGGGAGCAATCAGCCCCAGCATTTT.

The chain uses TRBV5-1 and TRBJ1-1; D may be TRBD1 (6 bases). The germline V gene encodes CDR1 SGHRS and CDR2 YFSETQ. V was shortened by 4 bases and J by 8 bases, with 21 bases between the two germline ends. The CDR3 loop spans 15 amino acids. The CDR3 DNA reads TGCGCCAGCAGCCCAACGCAAACCGGACAGAAAGAAGCTTTCTTT. Protein product: CASSPTQTGQKEAFF.